This is a list of T cell receptor beta chains from one sample in a study of T cells in Graves' hyperthyroidism and ophthalmopathy. TCRdb re-analysed the multiplex PCR reads in MiXCR, keeping a single row per CDR3 protein. This table holds about 640,000 distinct CDR3 sequences, roughly 20% found once. The sequenced material came from blood. Receptors were obtained from a man aged 25 to 40 with Graves' ophthalmopathy. Each CDR3 is given with its conserved first and last residue. The D gene is left open where the match is weak. Only some rows state a clone size, as once, few, many or a class for expanded clones.

TRBJ2-1	TRBV7-9	NA	few	CASSPTGIDEQFF	TGTGCCAGCAGCCCGACAGGTATCGATGAGCAGTTCTTC
TRBJ2-3	TRBV7-9	TRBD2	few	CASSPGTSNTDTQYF	TGTGCCAGCAGCCCTGGGACTAGCAACACAGATACGCAGTATTTT
TRBJ1-1	TRBV20-1	NA	NA	CSAQRTEGTEAFF	TGCAGTGCTCAACGGACGGAGGGGACTGAAGCTTTCTTT
TRBJ1-1	TRBV30	TRBD1	few	CAWDRGWTEAFF	TGTGCCTGGGACAGGGGTTGGACTGAAGCTTTCTTT
TRBJ2-1	TRBV11-2	NA	many	CASSLVLGLRENEQFF	TGTGCCAGCAGCTTAGTTTTGGGGCTTAGGGAGAATGAGCAGTTCTTC
TRBJ1-5	TRBV28	TRBD1	few	CASSIDRVTSSNQPQHF	TGTGCCAGCAGCATCGACAGGGTAACTTCTTCAAATCAGCCCCAGCATTTT
TRBJ2-7	TRBV5-1	TRBD1	few	CASSSASWDRGLYEQYF	TGCGCCAGCAGCTCGGCCTCCTGGGACAGGGGGCTCTACGAGCAGTACTTC
TRBJ2-3	TRBV11-2	TRBD2	NA	CASSVSGSPTDTQYF	TGTGCCAGCAGCGTGAGCGGGAGCCCCACAGATACGCAGTATTTT
TRBJ1-5	TRBV3-1	NA	many	CASSQDRYSNQPQHF	TGTGCCAGCAGCCAAGATCGGTATAGCAATCAGCCCCAGCATTTT
TRBJ2-7	TRBV2	NA	few	CASSERGSGPTYEQYF	TGTGCCAGCAGTGAACGGGGGAGCGGCCCTACCTACGAGCAGTACTTC
TRBJ2-6	TRBV20-1	NA	NA	CSAVREVTGANVLTF	TGCAGTGCTGTGCGGGAAGTGACTGGGGCCAACGTCCTGACTTTC
TRBJ2-5	TRBV4-1	TRBD2	NA	CASSQDRASGIGLETQYF	TGCGCCAGCAGCCAAGATCGGGCTAGCGGGATAGGTCTGGAGACCCAGTACTTC
TRBJ1-4	TRBV9	TRBD1	NA	CASSVAPGTGRGKLFF	TGTGCCAGCAGCGTAGCTCCGGGGACAGGGAGGGGAAAACTGTTTTTT
TRBJ2-2	TRBV24-1	NA	many	CATSYDTGELFF	TGTGCCACCAGCTACGACACCGGGGAGCTGTTTTTT
TRBJ1-6	TRBV10-3	NA	NA	CAISEGQGNSYNSPLHF	TGTGCCATCAGTGAGGGGCAGGGGAACTCCTATAATTCACCCCTCCACTTT
TRBJ2-7	TRBV27	NA	NA	CASRGSAYEQYF	TGTGCCAGCAGAGGTTCCGCCTACGAGCAGTACTTC
TRBJ2-5	TRBV11-2	NA	many	CASSQASVEETQYF	TGTGCCAGCAGCCAGGCGTCAGTAGAAGAGACCCAGTACTTC
TRBJ1-5	TRBV25-1	NA	few	CASSEGQLNQPQHF	TGTGCCAGCAGTGAAGGGCAGCTCAATCAGCCCCAGCATTTT
TRBJ2-1	TRBV19	NA	NA	CASSRTALSSYNEQFF	TGTGCCAGTAGTCGGACTGCGTTAAGCTCCTACAATGAGCAGTTCTTC
TRBJ1-1	TRBV10-1	NA	NA	CASSETLAAEAFF	TGCGCCAGCAGTGAGACCTTGGCCGCTGAAGCTTTCTTT
TRBJ2-7	TRBV5-1	NA	many	CASSLAGREWNEQYF	TGCGCCAGCAGCTTGGCCGGCAGGGAATGGAACGAGCAGTACTTC